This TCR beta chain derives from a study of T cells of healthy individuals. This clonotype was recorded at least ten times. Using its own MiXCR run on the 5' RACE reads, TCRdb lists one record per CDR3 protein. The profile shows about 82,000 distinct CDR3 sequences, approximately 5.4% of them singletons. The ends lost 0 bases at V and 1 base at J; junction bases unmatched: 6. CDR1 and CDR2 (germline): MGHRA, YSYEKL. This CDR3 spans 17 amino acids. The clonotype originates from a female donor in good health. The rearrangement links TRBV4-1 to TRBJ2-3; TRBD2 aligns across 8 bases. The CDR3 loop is CASSQDYTGGGTDTQYF. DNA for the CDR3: TGCGCCAGCAGCCAAGATTATACGGGAGGGGGCACAGATACGCAGTATTTT.